These 32 T cell receptor beta chains were all obtained from the same sample, sequenced in a study of blood T cell repertoires in COVID-19. TCRdb's table, derived via immunoSEQ multiplex PCR, lists solely in-frame clones and lacks some. The data hold about 210,000 clones, with approximately 90% observed a single time. Source material: peripheral blood. The receptors derive from a woman in her thirties or forties with acute or convalescent COVID-19.

J is TRBJ1-2 and V is TRBV7-2; 11 bases are a match to TRBD1. Per germline, CDR1 SGHTA and CDR2 FQGNSA. Germline trimming cut 0 bases from V and 5 bases from J; bases unmatched to any gene: 5. The CDR3 spans 16 residues. CDR3 DNA sequence: TGTGCCAGCAGCTTAGCCGGACAGGGGGCGATGTATGGCTACACCTTC. Amino acid sequence: CASSLAGQGAMYGYTF. The full variable domain, its missing parts supplied by reference TRBV7-2 and TRBJ1-2, is GAGVSQSPSNKVTEKGKDVELRCDPISGHTALYWYRQSLGQGLEFLIYFQGNSAPDKSGLPSDRFSAERTGGSVSTLTIQRTQQEDSAVYLCASSLAGQGAMYGYTFGSGTRLTVV.

V usage is TRBV5-6 and J usage is TRBJ1-2; 9 bases align to TRBD1. The CDR3 consists of 19 residues. V lost 4 bases, J lost 0 bases, and 16 bases stayed unmatched. Germline assignment: CDR1 SGHDT and CDR2 YYEEEE. The CDR3 region is CASSQEGRQGVRANYGYTF. In DNA form, the CDR3 reads TGTGCCAGCAGCCAGGAAGGTCGACAGGGGGTGAGAGCTAACTATGGCTACACCTTC.

The chain employs TRBV5-5 and TRBJ1-6; 10 nucleotides match TRBD1. The CDR3 runs to 16 residues. Germline CDR1 is SGHKS and CDR2 is YYEKEE (reference sequence). The junction had 8 bases not matched to a gene; V was cut back by 2 bases and J by 9 bases. Here the CDR3 DNA reads TGTGCCAGCAGCTTTTGGACAGGGGGAATGGGTTCACCCCTCCACTTT. It translates to CASSFWTGGMGSPLHF.

V is TRBV4-2 and J is TRBJ1-2, with a possible D match to TRBD1 (5 bases). Trimming took 3 bases from V and 0 from J, leaving 17 bases between them. Germline CDR1 and CDR2: LGHNA and YNFKEQ. This CDR3 contains 17 residues. In DNA, the CDR3 is TGTGCCAGCAGCCAGGAGGGCGGGGGGAACCCTAACTATGGCTACACCTTC. Translating it yields CASSQEGGGNPNYGYTF.

This sequence joins TRBV5-1 and TRBJ1-2; perhaps TRBD1 as D (6 bases). Trimming took off 4 bases at V and 5 bases at J, with 9 bases between the two ends. Per the germline V gene, CDR1 is SGHRS and CDR2 is YFSETQ. This CDR3 contains 12 residues. The CDR3 spells CASSRTDYGYTF. In nucleotides, the CDR3 is TGCGCCAGCAGCCGGACAGATTATGGCTACACCTTC.

V usage is TRBV29-1 and J usage is TRBJ2-3; 7 bases align to TRBD1. Germline V gene sequence: CDR1 SQVTM, CDR2 ANQGSEA. This CDR3 has 11 amino acids. V trimming: 6 bases; J trimming: 9 bases; junction bases outside the gene matches: 6. For the CDR3, the DNA is TGCAGCGTAACCCGGGACAGAACGCAGTATTTT. Amino acids: CSVTRDRTQYF.

This clone was seen more than once but under ten times. This sequence joins TRBV6-1 and TRBJ1-1; D perhaps matches TRBD1 (6 bases). V lost 0 bases and J 4 bases, leaving 15 bases between the germline ends. Germline-derived CDR1 and CDR2 are MNHNS and SASEGT. The CDR3 sequence is 16 residues long. The CDR3 DNA reads TGTGCCAGCAGTGAAGCGCGGAAAGGGGGGGTCACTGAAGCTTTCTTT. Translation: CASSEARKGGVTEAFF.

The chain has TRBV23-1 and TRBJ1-5; possibly TRBD1 for D (6 bases). TRBV23-1 has ORF status, its function being uncertain. The CDR3 has 17 amino acids. Trimming shortened V by 3 bases and J by 0 bases, and 15 bases separated the two germline ends. CDR3 sequence: CASSQSGTQVSNQPQHF. The CDR3 region has the DNA TGCGCCAGCAGTCAGTCCGGGACACAAGTTAGCAATCAGCCCCAGCATTTT.

The chain has TRBV19 and TRBJ1-2; D perhaps matches TRBD1 (5 bases). The CDR3 has 15 amino acids. V lost 11 bases, J lost 1 base, and 20 bases lay in between. Germline V lookup: CDR1 LNHDA, CDR2 SQIVND (reference sequence). The CDR3 sequence is CASMRQNRGNYGYTF. CDR3 in DNA: TGTGCCTCTATGAGGCAAAATAGGGGTAACTATGGCTACACCTTC.

J is TRBJ1-5 and V is TRBV30; tentatively, D is TRBD1 (6 bases). Between the trimmed V and J ends, which lost 0 bases and 6 bases, there was a span of 15 bases. Germline V gene sequence: CDR1 GTSNPN, CDR2 SVGIG (reference sequence). The CDR3 spans 15 residues. CDR3: CAWSVGQGKRQPQHF. DNA of the CDR3: TGTGCCTGGAGTGTAGGGCAGGGGAAGCGTCAGCCCCAGCATTTT.

V is TRBV13 and J is TRBJ1-1; no firm D call. V was pared by 3 bases and J by 3 bases, with 5 bases between. This CDR3 is built from 12 residues. Germline-derived CDR1 and CDR2 are PRHDT and FYEKMQ (reference sequence). The CDR3 spells CASSFVDTEAFF. In nucleotides, the CDR3 is TGTGCCAGCAGCTTTGTCGACACTGAAGCTTTCTTT. Combining the CDR3 with reference TRBV13 and TRBJ1-1 gives the whole variable domain AAGVIQSPRHLIKEKRETATLKCYPIPRHDTVYWYQQGPGQDPQFLISFYEKMQSDKGSIPDRFSAQQFSDYHSELNMSSLELGDSALYFCASSFVDTEAFFGQGTRLTVV.

The genes are TRBV6-2 or TRBV6-3 and TRBJ2-4; 11 bases align to TRBD2. This CDR3 region has 17 residues. CDR1 and CDR2 from the germline V gene are MNHEY and SVGEGT. V was clipped by 2 bases and J by 7 bases; unmatched bases: 10. The CDR3 here is CASSYGGTSGGVNIQYF. The CDR3 region has the DNA TGTGCCAGCAGTTACGGTGGGACTAGCGGAGGGGTCAACATTCAGTACTTC.

For the CDR3, the DNA is TGTGCCACCAGTGACCCGGGACAGGGACTCAATGAGCAGTTCTTC. Amino acid sequence: CATSDPGQGLNEQFF. The V call is TRBV24-1, the J call TRBJ2-1; 9 nucleotides align to TRBD1. Per the germline V gene, CDR1 is KGHDR and CDR2 is SFDVKD. Germline trimming cut 4 bases from V and 6 bases from J; bases unmatched to any gene: 6. The CDR3 runs 15 residues.

This chain joins TRBV15 and TRBJ2-3, with 7 bases that match TRBD1. V was pared by 3 bases and J by 2 bases, with 8 bases of the junction left unmatched. From germline, CDR1 is LNHNV and CDR2 YYDKDF (reference sequence). The length of the CDR3 is 16 residues. CDR3 nucleotides: TGTGCCACCAGCAGTACGGCAGGGGGAAACACAGATACGCAGTATTTT. Its protein product is CATSSTAGGNTDTQYF.

The chain recombines TRBV9 with TRBJ2-3; a possible D gene is TRBD1 (6 bases). The CDR3 has 13 amino acids. Germline V gives CDR1 SGDLS, CDR2 YYNGEE. Trimming removed 0 bases at V and 6 bases at J, with 8 bases between. The CDR3 DNA sequence: TGTGCCAGCAGCGTAGTAAGGGGGGATACGCAGTATTTT. Translation: CASSVVRGDTQYF.

The chain has TRBV19 and TRBJ2-3; 7 bases align to TRBD1. The CDR3 is 13 residues long. CDR1 and CDR2 from the germline V gene are LNHDA and SQIVND (reference sequence). After removal of 10 bases from V and 6 bases from J, the junction contained 10 bases not matched to a gene. The CDR3 bases are TGTGCCACCGGGATTACAGGGGTGGATACGCAGTATTTT. Translating gives CATGITGVDTQYF.

The chain employs TRBV11-2 and TRBJ2-5; TRBD1 aligns across 10 bases. CDR3 length equals 16 residues. V was clipped by 4 bases and J by 1 base; unmatched bases: 6. Germline CDR1 and CDR2: SGHAT and FQNNGV. CDR3 DNA: TGTGCCAGCAGCTCACCGGGGACAGGGGCCCAAGAGACCCAGTACTTC. This codes for CASSSPGTGAQETQYF.

This clone was picked up a small number of times. The chain carries TRBV3-1 (or the pseudogene TRBV3-2) and TRBJ2-5; D call uncertain. This CDR3 has 13 amino acids. V lost 4 bases to trimming and J lost 4 bases, with 10 bases between them. Germline lookup yields CDR1 LGHDT and CDR2 YNNKEL (reference sequence). This chain's CDR3 is CASSRRGSETQYF. The CDR3 DNA sequence: TGTGCCAGCAGCCGAAGAGGCTCAGAGACCCAGTACTTC.

V usage is TRBV9 and J usage is TRBJ2-1; 10 positions match TRBD2. The CDR3 is made up of 15 amino acids. Germline-derived CDR1 and CDR2 are SGDLS and YYNGEE. V shed 6 bases, J shed 4 bases, and the junction held 7 bases outside the gene matches. The CDR3: CASTPTSGLYNEQFF. The CDR3 coding sequence is TGTGCCAGCACCCCGACTAGCGGGCTATACAATGAGCAGTTCTTC.

The chain is built from TRBV21-1 and TRBJ2-7; the DNA was not used to check the table's D call, TRBD1. TRBV21-1 is listed as a pseudogene. This CDR3 contains 13 residues. CDR3 in amino acids: CSNRGQRLYEQYV. The CDR3 coding sequence is TGTTCTAACAGAGGACAGAGACTATACGAGCAGTACGTC.

The chain has TRBV5-1 and TRBJ1-2; 7 bases are a match to TRBD1. V shed 6 bases and J 0 bases; nucleotides not matched to a gene: 8. Germline loops: CDR1 SGHRS, CDR2 YFSETQ. This CDR3 is built from 15 residues. The CDR3 sequence is CASKGQSSSNYGYTF. DNA of the CDR3: TGCGCCAGCAAGGGACAGAGCTCCTCTAACTATGGCTACACCTTC.

The rearrangement links TRBV2 to TRBJ1-5; 9 nucleotides agree with TRBD1. Germline CDR1 and CDR2: SNHLY and FYNNEI. With 7 bases clipped from V and 3 bases from J, the junction kept 4 bases outside the gene matches. CDR3 length equals 14 residues. The CDR3 spells CASTDRGINQPQHF. The CDR3 nucleotides read TGTGCCAGCACGGACAGGGGTATCAATCAGCCCCAGCATTTT.

The V gene is TRBV9, the J gene TRBJ1-4, with 10 bases that match TRBD1. Germline assignment: CDR1 SGDLS and CDR2 YYNGEE. The length of the CDR3 is 12 residues. The V segment lost 4 bases and the J segment 13 bases; nucleotides outside the gene matches: 4. CDR3 sequence (DNA): TGTGCCAGCAGCCCCGGGACAGGGGTACTGTTTTTT. Protein sequence: CASSPGTGVLFF.

The chain joins TRBV5-1 to TRBJ1-1; 7 bases align to TRBD1. The V gene's germline CDR1 is SGHRS and CDR2 YFSETQ. The CDR3 runs to 15 residues. J gave up 0 bases and V 3 bases, and 5 bases lay outside the gene matches. This CDR3 reads CASSWTGSVNTEAFF. The CDR3 nucleotides are TGCGCCAGCAGCTGGACAGGTAGTGTGAACACTGAAGCTTTCTTT.

Turning to this clone: The same CDR3 can be traced to other DNA sequences in this sample. The gene calls are TRBV19 and TRBJ1-3; 7 bases line up with TRBD1. CDR1 is LNHDA and CDR2 is SQIVND in the germline V gene (reference sequence). The CDR3 spans 15 residues. With V trimmed by 3 bases and J by 0 bases, 2 bases remained unmatched. The CDR3 bases are TGTGCCAGTAGTATTGGGGACAGCTCTGGAAACACCATATATTTT. Translation gives CASSIGDSSGNTIYF.

The chain has TRBV10-3 and TRBJ1-2; D gene ambiguous. Trimming shortened V by 6 bases and J by 4 bases, and 12 bases separated the two germline ends. Per the germline V gene, CDR1 is ENHRY and CDR2 is SYGVKD. This CDR3 contains 13 residues. The CDR3 coding sequence is TGTGCCATCAGCGTCGGGATTCGCTATGGCTACACCTTC. Its protein product is CAISVGIRYGYTF.

This chain joins TRBV23-1 and TRBJ2-3; D is perhaps TRBD1 (7 bases). TRBV23-1 is flagged as an ORF with uncertain function. V shed 3 bases and J shed 1 base, with 17 bases lying between them. The CDR3 totals 17 residues. The CDR3 DNA sequence: TGCGCCAGCAGTCACTCTGGAGACAGGGAGGGCACAGATACGCAGTATTTT. The encoded protein is CASSHSGDREGTDTQYF.

The CDR3 region has the DNA TGTGCCTGGAGTGGACAGGGGGTTTCTGGAAACACCATATATTTT. Translated: CAWSGQGVSGNTIYF. The rearrangement uses TRBV30 and TRBJ1-3, with 9 bases that match TRBD1. The germline CDR1 and CDR2 sequences are GTSNPN and SVGIG (reference sequence). V gave up 1 base and J gave up 1 base; unmatched junction bases: 2. The CDR3 totals 15 residues.

The chain couples TRBV19 to TRBJ2-5; 11 bases line up with TRBD2. V gave up 5 bases and J gave up 2 bases; unmatched junction bases: 13. CDR3 length: 18 amino acids. Germline values: CDR1 LNHDA, CDR2 SQIVND (reference sequence). CDR3 DNA sequence: TGTGCCAGTAGTTCGATACTAGCGGGGGTCATCGGACAAGAGACCCAGTACTTC. This encodes CASSSILAGVIGQETQYF.

In this sample, this clone turned up once. V and J are TRBV5-1 and TRBJ1-5; possible D gene TRBD1, 5 bases. This CDR3 has 15 amino acids. Trimming removed 1 base from V and 5 bases from J, with 13 bases in between. Germline CDR1 SGHRS, CDR2 YFSETQ. In DNA form, the CDR3 reads TGCGCCAGCAGCTTGCAGGGAACACCCGATCAGCCCCAGCATTTT. As protein: CASSLQGTPDQPQHF.

CDR3 nucleotides: TGTGCCAGCTCCTCCGGGGGGCCTTGGAATGAGCAGTTCTTC. Translation: CASSSGGPWNEQFF. This sequence joins TRBV27 and TRBJ2-1; D possibly corresponds to TRBD2 (7 bases). Germline CDR1 reads MNHEY; CDR2 reads SMNVEV (reference sequence). The CDR3 extends over 14 amino acids. V dropped 8 bases and J dropped 7 bases, with 18 bases sitting between them.

J is TRBJ1-1 and V is TRBV12-5, with unresolved D. CDR3 length: 14 residues. Trimming took off 3 bases at V and 1 base at J, with 9 bases between the two ends. The germline V gene has CDR1 LGHNT and CDR2 FRNRAP. CDR3 residues: CASGLSATNTEAFF. Here the CDR3 DNA reads TGTGCTAGTGGTTTATCAGCGACGAACACTGAAGCTTTCTTT.